One sample yielded the 25 T cell receptor beta chains listed below, sequenced in a study of blood T cell repertoires in COVID-19. Sequencing was performed with immunoSEQ multiplex PCR; in TCRdb, only in-frame clones are kept and a portion is missing. Among about 380,000 clones listed, more than 75% were seen once. The sequencing input was PBMCs or T cells enriched from blood (not recorded which). The receptors were gathered from a woman aged 18-30 years who had recovered from COVID-19.

The rearrangement links TRBV7-8 to TRBJ1-2; 8 positions agree with TRBD1. The CDR3 covers 17 residues. The junction had 12 bases not matched to a gene; V was cut back by 2 bases and J by 4 bases. Germline assignment: CDR1 SGHVS and CDR2 FQNEAQ. The CDR3 DNA is TGTGCCAGCAGCTTATCAAATGGACAGGGCTTAGTCTATGGCTACACCTTC. Its translation is CASSLSNGQGLVYGYTF.

Here the CDR3 DNA reads TGTGCCAGTAGTATTGAGGCAGGGGGCGGAGAGACCCAGTACTTC. This encodes CASSIEAGGGETQYF. The chain links TRBV19 to TRBJ2-5; 8 bases map to TRBD1. Germline CDR1 LNHDA, CDR2 SQIVND (reference sequence). CDR3 length: 15 residues. Trimming cost V 3 bases and J 4 bases; bases outside gene matches: 7.

J is TRBJ1-4 and V is TRBV28; 10 bases agree with TRBD1. The germline V gene has CDR1 MDHEN and CDR2 SYDVKM. The V segment lost 6 bases and the J segment 6 bases; nucleotides outside the gene matches: 4. The CDR3 extends over 14 amino acids. The CDR3 region is CASSWDRGHEKLFF. The CDR3 DNA reads as TGTGCCAGCAGCTGGGACAGGGGCCATGAAAAACTGTTTTTT.

The rearrangement links TRBV27 to TRBJ2-2; D is unresolved. V lost 5 bases to trimming and J lost 7 bases, with 14 bases between them. Germline CDR1 is MNHEY and CDR2 is SMNVEV (reference sequence). The CDR3 extends over 14 amino acids. The CDR3 nucleotides read TGTGCCAGCAGTCTATTGCGAGGTATCGGGGAGCTGTTTTTT. This translates into CASSLLRGIGELFF.

The chain couples TRBV5-5 to TRBJ1-5; unclear D gene. CDR3 length: 15 amino acids. Germline loops: CDR1 SGHKS, CDR2 YYEKEE (reference sequence). Trimming left V 0 bases short and J 3 bases short, with 10 bases between. The CDR3 loop reads CASSLEAGTNQPQHF. The CDR3 region has the DNA TGTGCCAGCAGCTTGGAGGCAGGCACCAATCAGCCCCAGCATTTT. Supplemented by reference TRBV5-5 and TRBJ1-5, the full variable domain reads DAGVTQSPTHLIKTRGQQVTLRCSPISGHKSVSWYQQVLGQGPQFIFQYYEKEERGRGNFPDRFSARQFPNYSSELNVNALLLGDSALYLCASSLEAGTNQPQHFGDGTRLSIL.

The V and J genes are TRBV3-1 (or the pseudogene TRBV3-2) and TRBJ2-5; D remains unclear. Germline V gives CDR1 LGHDT, CDR2 YNNKEL (reference sequence). The CDR3 spans 13 residues. V lost 0 bases to trimming and J lost 6 bases, with 8 bases between them. CDR3 loop: CASSQDGVKTQYF. The CDR3 DNA is TGTGCCAGCAGCCAAGACGGAGTTAAGACCCAGTACTTC.

The chain employs TRBV4-3 and TRBJ1-5; 7 bases are shared with TRBD1. The CDR3 contains 16 residues. V gave up 0 bases and J gave up 0 bases; unmatched junction bases: 2. From germline, CDR1 is LGHNA and CDR2 YSLEER. The CDR3 DNA reads as TGCGCCAGCAGCCAAGACGGGACAGATAGCAATCAGCCCCAGCATTTT. This codes for CASSQDGTDSNQPQHF.

The chain joins TRBV19 to TRBJ2-2, with D perhaps matching TRBD1 (6 bases). The CDR3 has 16 amino acids. The germline CDR1 and CDR2 sequences are LNHDA and SQIVND (reference sequence). V lost 6 bases to trimming and J lost 2 bases, with 16 bases between them. This chain's CDR3 is CASRVRGNQNTGELFF. For the CDR3, the DNA is TGTGCCAGTAGGGTTAGGGGGAACCAAAACACCGGGGAGCTGTTTTTT.

In its sample, this clone was seen once. The V and J genes are TRBV9 and TRBJ2-7, with 10 positions matching TRBD2. The CDR3 consists of 16 residues. The trim removed 0 bases at V and 6 bases at J, leaving 9 bases unmatched. Germline V gene data show CDR1 as SGDLS and CDR2 as YYNGEE. The DNA of the CDR3 is TGTGCCAGCAGCGTAGCCGTCCTAGCGGGGGTATCCGAGCAGTACTTC. Its translation is CASSVAVLAGVSEQYF. Drawing the rest from reference TRBV9 and TRBJ2-7, the complete variable domain is DSGVTQTPKHLITATGQRVTLRCSPRSGDLSVYWYQQSLDQGLQFLIQYYNGEERAKGNILERFSAQQFPDLHSELNLSSLELGDSALYFCASSVAVLAGVSEQYFGPGTRLTVT.

The chain has TRBV3-1 (or the pseudogene TRBV3-2) and TRBJ1-4; no clear D. The germline V gene has CDR1 LGHDT and CDR2 YNNKEL (reference sequence). The V gene lost 1 base and the J gene lost 5 bases, with 8 bases spanning the gap. The CDR3 has 14 residues. The CDR3 nucleotides read TGTGCCAGCAGCCAAGGTCCCGGGAATGAAAAACTGTTTTTT. This gives the protein CASSQGPGNEKLFF.

The chain is built from TRBV2 and TRBJ1-2; 8 bases agree with TRBD1. The CDR3 is 14 residues long. Germline trimming cut 4 bases from V and 4 bases from J; bases unmatched to any gene: 5. The germline CDR1 and CDR2 sequences are SNHLY and FYNNEI. CDR3 residues: CASSARDRSYGYTF. CDR3 coding DNA: TGTGCCAGCAGTGCACGGGACAGGAGCTATGGCTACACCTTC. The full variable domain, rest sourced from reference TRBV2 and TRBJ1-2, is EPEVTQTPSHQVTQMGQEVILRCVPISNHLYFYWYRQILGQKVEFLVSFYNNEISEKSEIFDDQFSVERPDGSNFTLKIRSTKLEDSAMYFCASSARDRSYGYTFGSGTRLTVV.

The J gene is TRBJ1-4, the V gene TRBV11-2; D is undetermined. The V gene's germline CDR1 is SGHAT and CDR2 FQNNGV. Trimming pared 2 bases from V and 7 bases from J, leaving 8 bases between. The CDR3 sequence is 13 residues long. CDR3 in DNA: TGTGCCAGCAGCTTAAGGAGGGTTGAAAAACTGTTTTTT. It yields the protein CASSLRRVEKLFF.

The rearrangement links TRBV7-2 to TRBJ2-5, with TRBD2 identical over 10 bases. Looked up from germline, CDR1 is SGHTA and CDR2 is FQGNSA. This CDR3 is built from 17 residues. The V and J ends lost 4 bases and 2 bases, in that order; junction bases with no gene match: 10. The CDR3 loop reads CASSSAVAGGYQETQYF. CDR3 nucleotides: TGTGCCAGCAGCTCCGCGGTAGCGGGGGGCTATCAAGAGACCCAGTACTTC.

This rearrangement joins TRBV3-1 (or the pseudogene TRBV3-2) to TRBJ1-1; 10 bases are shared with TRBD1. V lost 4 bases, J lost 1 base, and 6 bases stayed unmatched. Germline V gene lookup returns CDR1 LGHDT and CDR2 YNNKEL (reference sequence). CDR3 size: 16 residues. This chain's CDR3 is CASSPYRTGGNTEAFF. The DNA for the CDR3 is TGTGCCAGCAGCCCATATAGGACAGGGGGGAACACTGAAGCTTTCTTT.

This clone has more than one count but fewer than ten. The chain recombines TRBV19 with TRBJ1-1; no reliable D call. Germline loops: CDR1 LNHDA, CDR2 SQIVND (reference sequence). This CDR3 spans 14 amino acids. V was clipped by 4 bases and J by 7 bases, with 16 bases between them. The chain's CDR3 is CASSRRRLALEAFF. DNA for the CDR3: TGTGCCAGTAGTAGGAGGCGACTTGCCCTTGAAGCTTTCTTT.

V is TRBV9 and J is TRBJ1-4; 9 bases fit TRBD1. This CDR3 contains 15 residues. CDR1 is SGDLS and CDR2 is YYNGEE in the germline V gene. V lost 4 bases to trimming and J lost 4 bases; unmatched junction nucleotides: 5. CDR3 sequence (DNA): TGTGCCAGCAGCTTCCGGGACAGGGATAATGAAAAACTGTTTTTT. This sequence encodes CASSFRDRDNEKLFF.

The rearrangement joins TRBV6-5 to TRBJ1-6; weak D call: TRBD1 (5 bases). Germline loops: CDR1 MNHEY, CDR2 SVGAGI. V lost 6 bases, J lost 7 bases, and 10 bases lay in between. The CDR3 is 13 amino acids. The DNA of the CDR3 is TGTGCCAGCAGCCGCAGGGCAAATTCACCCCTCCACTTT. Residues: CASSRRANSPLHF.

The rearrangement uses TRBV24-1 and TRBJ1-2; 9 bases are a match to TRBD1. The CDR3 is 20 amino acids. The germline V gene has CDR1 KGHDR and CDR2 SFDVKD. Trimming took 4 bases from V and 2 from J; bases not matched to a gene: 19. CDR3 in DNA: TGTGCCACCAGTGACCTCGAGCGACAGGGGGTGGCCTTTGGGAACTATGGCTACACCTTC. Protein sequence: CATSDLERQGVAFGNYGYTF.

This chain joins TRBV5-1 and TRBJ1-1, with TRBD1 as a possible D gene (5 bases). In germline, CDR1 is SGHRS, CDR2 YFSETQ. V dropped 7 bases and J dropped 1 base, with 11 bases sitting between them. The CDR3 is made up of 13 amino acids. The CDR3: CASQAGQNTEAFF. For the CDR3, the DNA is TGCGCCAGCCAGGCAGGGCAGAACACTGAAGCTTTCTTT.

The chain couples TRBV5-4 to TRBJ1-4; 10 nucleotides agree with TRBD1. CDR1 is SGHNT, CDR2 YYREEE, per germline (reference sequence). V dropped 4 bases and J dropped 4; count of bases not matched to a gene: 4. The CDR3 spans 15 residues. CDR3 sequence reads: CASSPRTGGNEKLFF. CDR3 sequence (DNA): TGTGCCAGCAGCCCAAGGACAGGGGGTAATGAAAAACTGTTTTTT.

In its sample, this clone was seen a few times. This sequence joins TRBV15 and TRBJ1-1; TRBD1 aligns across 9 bases. This CDR3 is 15 amino acids long. Unmatched junction bases numbered 6, after V lost 5 bases and J lost 2 bases. The germline CDR1 and CDR2 sequences are LNHNV and YYDKDF (reference sequence). CDR3 residues: CATSRPGQGNTEAFF. The DNA of the CDR3 is TGTGCCACCAGCCGGCCGGGACAGGGAAACACTGAAGCTTTCTTT.

V and J are TRBV6-5 and TRBJ2-1; 8 nucleotides agree with TRBD2. The CDR3 has 14 amino acids. The ends lost 3 bases at V and 6 bases at J; junction bases unmatched: 4. Germline CDR1 MNHEY, CDR2 SVGAGI. This chain's CDR3 is CASSYGSGVNEQFF. The CDR3 DNA sequence: TGTGCCAGCAGTTATGGTAGCGGGGTCAATGAGCAGTTCTTC.

This clone appeared once. The chain is built from TRBV27 and TRBJ2-3; 9 bases agree with TRBD2. The germline gives CDR1 MNHEY, CDR2 SMNVEV (reference sequence). J lost 0 bases, V lost 1 base, and 8 bases had no gene match. This CDR3 contains 18 residues. DNA of the CDR3: TGTGCCAGCAGTTTATGGCTAGCGGGGCTCACTAGCACAGATACGCAGTATTTT. It is translated as CASSLWLAGLTSTDTQYF.

V gene TRBV27 combines with J gene TRBJ2-7; maybe TRBD1 (6 bases). The germline gives CDR1 MNHEY, CDR2 SMNVEV (reference sequence). This CDR3 region has 14 residues. Trimming removed 0 bases from V and 2 bases from J, with 8 bases in between. The CDR3 region has the DNA TGTGCCAGCAGTTTATCGGGACAAGCCTACGAGCAGTACTTC. As protein: CASSLSGQAYEQYF.

The chain employs TRBV7-6 and TRBJ2-6; tentative D call: TRBD1 (7 bases). Germline V gene data show CDR1 as SGHVS and CDR2 as FNYEAQ. With 3 bases removed from V and 0 bases from J, the gap between germline ends came to 15 bases. The CDR3 consists of 18 residues. CDR3 residues: CASSLRDSRNSGANVLTF. The CDR3 nucleotides are TGTGCCAGCAGCTTGCGGGACAGCAGAAACTCTGGGGCCAACGTCCTGACTTTC.